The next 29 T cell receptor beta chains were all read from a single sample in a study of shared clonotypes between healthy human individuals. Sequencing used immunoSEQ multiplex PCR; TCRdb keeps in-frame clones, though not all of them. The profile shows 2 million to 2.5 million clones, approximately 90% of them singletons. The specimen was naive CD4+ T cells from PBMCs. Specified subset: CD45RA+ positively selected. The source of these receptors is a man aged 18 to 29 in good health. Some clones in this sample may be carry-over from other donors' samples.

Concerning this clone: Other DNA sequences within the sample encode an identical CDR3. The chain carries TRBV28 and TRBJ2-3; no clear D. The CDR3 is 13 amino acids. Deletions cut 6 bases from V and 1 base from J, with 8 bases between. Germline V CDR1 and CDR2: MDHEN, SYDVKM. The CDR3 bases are TGTGCCAGCAGCTTGGACGGCACAGATACGCAGTATTTT. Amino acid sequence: CASSLDGTDTQYF.

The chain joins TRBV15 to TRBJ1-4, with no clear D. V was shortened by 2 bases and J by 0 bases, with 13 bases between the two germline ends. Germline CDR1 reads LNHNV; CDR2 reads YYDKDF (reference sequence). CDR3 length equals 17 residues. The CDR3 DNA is TGTGCCACCAGCAGATTGGAATGGGCTGCAACTAATGAAAAACTGTTTTTT. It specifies CATSRLEWAATNEKLFF.

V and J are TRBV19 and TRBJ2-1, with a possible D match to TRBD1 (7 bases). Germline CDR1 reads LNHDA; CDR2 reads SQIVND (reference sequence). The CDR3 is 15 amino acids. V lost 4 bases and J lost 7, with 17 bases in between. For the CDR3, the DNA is TGTGCCAGTAGTAATCCAGGGGCAGGGGGGAATGAGCAGTTCTTC. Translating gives CASSNPGAGGNEQFF.

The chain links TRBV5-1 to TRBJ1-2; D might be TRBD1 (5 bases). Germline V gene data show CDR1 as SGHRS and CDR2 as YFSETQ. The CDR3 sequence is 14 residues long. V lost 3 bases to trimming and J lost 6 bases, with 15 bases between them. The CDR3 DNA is TGCGCCAGCAGCTCCCCGGCAGGGAGGGATGGCTACACCTTC. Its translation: CASSSPAGRDGYTF.

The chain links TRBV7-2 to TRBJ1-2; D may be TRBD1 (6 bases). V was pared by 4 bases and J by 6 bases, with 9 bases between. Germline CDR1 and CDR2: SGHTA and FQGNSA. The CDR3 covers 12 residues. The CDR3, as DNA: TGTGCCAGCAGCTACAGGGCGCATGGCTACACCTTC. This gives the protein CASSYRAHGYTF.

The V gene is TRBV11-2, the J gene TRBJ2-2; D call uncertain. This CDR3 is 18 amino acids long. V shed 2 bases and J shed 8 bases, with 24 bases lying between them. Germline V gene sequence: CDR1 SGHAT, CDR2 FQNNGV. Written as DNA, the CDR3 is TGTGCCAGCAGCTTATGGGCTGGTCCGGTCATTCGGGCTGGGGAGCTGTTTTTT. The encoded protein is CASSLWAGPVIRAGELFF. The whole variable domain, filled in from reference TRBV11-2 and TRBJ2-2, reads EAGVAQSPRYKIIEKRQSVAFWCNPISGHATLYWYQQILGQGPKLLIQFQNNGVVDDSQLPKDRFSAERLKGVDSTLKIQPAKLEDSAVYLCASSLWAGPVIRAGELFFGEGSRLTVL.

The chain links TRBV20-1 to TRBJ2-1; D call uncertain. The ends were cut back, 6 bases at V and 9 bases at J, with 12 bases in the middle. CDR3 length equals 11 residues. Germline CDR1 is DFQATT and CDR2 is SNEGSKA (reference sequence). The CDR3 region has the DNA TGCAGTGCGAGGAGTGATAGTGAGCAGTTCTTC. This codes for CSARSDSEQFF.

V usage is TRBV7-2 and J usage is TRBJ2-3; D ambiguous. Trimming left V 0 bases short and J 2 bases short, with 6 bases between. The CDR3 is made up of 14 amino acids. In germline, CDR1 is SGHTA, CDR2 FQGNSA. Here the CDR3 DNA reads TGTGCCAGCAGCTTAGCGTATGTCACAGATACGCAGTATTTT. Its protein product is CASSLAYVTDTQYF.

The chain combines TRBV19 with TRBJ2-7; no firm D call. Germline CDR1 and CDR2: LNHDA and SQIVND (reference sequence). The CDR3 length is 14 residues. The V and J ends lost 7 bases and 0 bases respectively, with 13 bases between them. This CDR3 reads CASKLWSDSYEQYF. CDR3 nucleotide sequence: TGTGCCAGTAAGTTATGGAGCGACTCCTACGAGCAGTACTTC. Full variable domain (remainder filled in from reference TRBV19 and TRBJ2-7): DGGITQSPKYLFRKEGQNVTLSCEQNLNHDAMYWYRQDPGQGLRLIYYSQIVNDFQKGDIAEGYSVSREKKESFPLTVTSAQKNPTAFYLCASKLWSDSYEQYFGPGTRLTVT.

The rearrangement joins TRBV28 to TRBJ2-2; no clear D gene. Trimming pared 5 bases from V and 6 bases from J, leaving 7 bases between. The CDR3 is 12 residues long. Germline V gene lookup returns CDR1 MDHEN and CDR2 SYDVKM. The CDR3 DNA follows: TGTGCCAGCAGTGTAACAGCCGGGGAGCTGTTTTTT. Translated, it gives CASSVTAGELFF.

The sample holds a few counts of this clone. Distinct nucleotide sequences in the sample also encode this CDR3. Here the CDR3 DNA reads TGTGCCAGCAGTTTAACACAGCTAAACACTGAAGCTTTCTTT. Protein product: CASSLTQLNTEAFF. The V and J genes are TRBV28 and TRBJ1-1; D is uncertain. Trimming shortened V by 2 bases and J by 2 bases, and 9 bases separated the two germline ends. The germline CDR1 and CDR2 sequences are MDHEN and SYDVKM. The CDR3 is made up of 14 amino acids.

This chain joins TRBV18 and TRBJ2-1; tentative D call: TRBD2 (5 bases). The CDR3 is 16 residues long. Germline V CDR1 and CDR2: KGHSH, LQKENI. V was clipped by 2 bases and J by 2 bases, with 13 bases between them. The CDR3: CASSPFSSATYNEQFF. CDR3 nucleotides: TGTGCCAGCTCACCATTCAGTAGCGCGACCTACAATGAGCAGTTCTTC.

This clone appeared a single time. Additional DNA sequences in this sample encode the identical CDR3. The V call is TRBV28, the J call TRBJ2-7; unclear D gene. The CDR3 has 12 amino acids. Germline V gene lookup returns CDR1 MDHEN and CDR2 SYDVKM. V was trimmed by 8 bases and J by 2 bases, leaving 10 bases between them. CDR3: CASSPYTYEQYF. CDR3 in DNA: TGTGCCAGCTCTCCTTATACCTACGAGCAGTACTTC.

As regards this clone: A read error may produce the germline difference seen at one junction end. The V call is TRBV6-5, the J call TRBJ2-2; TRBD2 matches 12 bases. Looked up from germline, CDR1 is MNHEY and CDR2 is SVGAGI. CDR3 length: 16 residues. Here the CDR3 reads CASSYRTSGNTRELFF. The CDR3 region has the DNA TGTGCCAGCAGTTACCGGACTAGCGGGAACACCAGGGAGCTGTTTTTT.

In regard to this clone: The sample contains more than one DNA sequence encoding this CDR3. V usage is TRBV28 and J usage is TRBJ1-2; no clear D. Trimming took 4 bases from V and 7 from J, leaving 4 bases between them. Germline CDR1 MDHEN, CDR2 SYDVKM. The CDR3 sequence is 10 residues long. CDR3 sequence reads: CASSSVGYTF. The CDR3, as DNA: TGTGCCAGCAGTTCAGTTGGCTACACCTTC.

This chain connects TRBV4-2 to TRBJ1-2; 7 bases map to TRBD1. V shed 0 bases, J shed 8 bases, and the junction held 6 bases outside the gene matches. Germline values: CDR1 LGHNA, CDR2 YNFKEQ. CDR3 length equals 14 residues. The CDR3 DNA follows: TGTGCCAGCAGCCAAGATCGACAGGGTAGAGGCTACACCTTC. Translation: CASSQDRQGRGYTF.

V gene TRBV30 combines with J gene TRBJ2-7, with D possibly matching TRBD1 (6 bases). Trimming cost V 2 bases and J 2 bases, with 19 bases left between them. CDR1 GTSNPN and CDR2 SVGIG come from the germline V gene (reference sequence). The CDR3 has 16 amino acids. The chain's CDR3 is CAWSLSGQIEAYEQYF. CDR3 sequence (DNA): TGTGCCTGGAGTTTAAGTGGACAGATTGAAGCCTACGAGCAGTACTTC.

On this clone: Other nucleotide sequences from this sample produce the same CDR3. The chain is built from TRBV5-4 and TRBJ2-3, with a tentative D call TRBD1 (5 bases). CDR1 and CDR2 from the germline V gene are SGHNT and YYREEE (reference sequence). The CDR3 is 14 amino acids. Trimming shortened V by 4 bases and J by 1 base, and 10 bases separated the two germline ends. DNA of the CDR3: TGTGCCAGCAGCCTCAAGACAGGCACAGATACGCAGTATTTT. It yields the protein CASSLKTGTDTQYF.

The CDR3 DNA follows: TGTGCCACCAGCAGAGATCCTGGAGGGGAAAAACTGTTTTTT. It specifies CATSRDPGGEKLFF. V gene TRBV15 combines with J gene TRBJ1-4; the D is unclear. Trimming removed 0 bases from V and 8 bases from J, with 10 bases in between. The CDR3 is 14 residues long. From germline, CDR1 is LNHNV and CDR2 YYDKDF (reference sequence).

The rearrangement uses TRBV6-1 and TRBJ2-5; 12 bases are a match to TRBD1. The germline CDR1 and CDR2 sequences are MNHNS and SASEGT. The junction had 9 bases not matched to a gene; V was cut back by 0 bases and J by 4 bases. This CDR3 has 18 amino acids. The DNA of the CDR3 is TGTGCCAGCAGTGAAGCATCCTTGGGGACAGGGGGCCGAGAGACCCAGTACTTC. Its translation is CASSEASLGTGGRETQYF.

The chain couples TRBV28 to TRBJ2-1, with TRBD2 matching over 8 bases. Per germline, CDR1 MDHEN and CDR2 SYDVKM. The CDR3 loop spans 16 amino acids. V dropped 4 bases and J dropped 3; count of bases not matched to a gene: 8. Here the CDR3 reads CASSSPGLAGYNEQFF. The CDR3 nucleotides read TGTGCCAGCAGTTCTCCCGGCCTAGCGGGCTACAATGAGCAGTTCTTC.

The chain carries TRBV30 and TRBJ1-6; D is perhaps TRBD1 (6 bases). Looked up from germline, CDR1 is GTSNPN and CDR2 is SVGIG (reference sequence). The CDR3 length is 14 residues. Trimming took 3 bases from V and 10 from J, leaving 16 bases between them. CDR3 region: CAWRSGAGGSPLHF. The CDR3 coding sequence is TGTGCCTGGAGGTCGGGGGCAGGCGGATCACCCCTCCACTTT.

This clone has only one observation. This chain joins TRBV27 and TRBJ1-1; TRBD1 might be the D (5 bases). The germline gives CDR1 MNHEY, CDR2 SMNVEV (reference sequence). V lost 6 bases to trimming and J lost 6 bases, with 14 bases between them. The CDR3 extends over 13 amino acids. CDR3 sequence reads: CASRTWDGAEAFF. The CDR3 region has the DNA TGTGCCAGCAGAACTTGGGACGGCGCTGAAGCTTTCTTT.

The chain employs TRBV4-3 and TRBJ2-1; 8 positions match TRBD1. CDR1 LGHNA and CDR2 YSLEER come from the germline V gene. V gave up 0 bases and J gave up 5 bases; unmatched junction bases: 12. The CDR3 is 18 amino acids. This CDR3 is CASSQDVPRQGSNNEQFF. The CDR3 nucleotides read TGCGCCAGCAGCCAAGACGTTCCCCGACAGGGGTCCAACAATGAGCAGTTCTTC.

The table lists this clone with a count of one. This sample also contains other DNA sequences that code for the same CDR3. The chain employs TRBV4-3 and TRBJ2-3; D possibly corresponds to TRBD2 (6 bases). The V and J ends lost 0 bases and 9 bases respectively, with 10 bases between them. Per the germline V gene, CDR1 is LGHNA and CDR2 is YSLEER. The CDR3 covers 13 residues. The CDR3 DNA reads TGCGCCAGCAGCCAAGATCTGGCGGGGACGCAGTATTTT. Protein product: CASSQDLAGTQYF.

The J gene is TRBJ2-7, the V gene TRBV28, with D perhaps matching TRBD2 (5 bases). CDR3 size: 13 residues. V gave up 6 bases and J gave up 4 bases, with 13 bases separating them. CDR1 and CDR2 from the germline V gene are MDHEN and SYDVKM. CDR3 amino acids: CASSPPTGYEQYF. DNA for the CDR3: TGTGCCAGCAGCCCTCCTACGGGGTACGAGCAGTACTTC.

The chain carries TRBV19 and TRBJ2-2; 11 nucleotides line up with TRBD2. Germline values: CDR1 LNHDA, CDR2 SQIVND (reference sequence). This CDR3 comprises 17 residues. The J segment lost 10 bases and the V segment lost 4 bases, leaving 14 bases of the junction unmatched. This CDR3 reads CASSTYIAGGPFAELFF. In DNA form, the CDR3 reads TGTGCCAGTAGTACTTACATAGCGGGAGGGCCCTTTGCGGAGCTGTTTTTT.

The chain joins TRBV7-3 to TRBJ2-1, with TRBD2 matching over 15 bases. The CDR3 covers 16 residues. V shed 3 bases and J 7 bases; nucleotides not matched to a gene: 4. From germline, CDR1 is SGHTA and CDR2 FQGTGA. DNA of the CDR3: TGTGCCAGCAGCTTGGGACTAGCGGGAGGAGTGAATGAGCAGTTCTTC. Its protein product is CASSLGLAGGVNEQFF.

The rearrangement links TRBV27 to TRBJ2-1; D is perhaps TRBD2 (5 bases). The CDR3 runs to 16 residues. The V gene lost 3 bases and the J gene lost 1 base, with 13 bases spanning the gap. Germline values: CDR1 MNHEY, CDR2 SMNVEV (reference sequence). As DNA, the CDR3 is TGTGCCAGCAGTTTGTACGGGATTGGATCCTACAATGAGCAGTTCTTC. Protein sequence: CASSLYGIGSYNEQFF.